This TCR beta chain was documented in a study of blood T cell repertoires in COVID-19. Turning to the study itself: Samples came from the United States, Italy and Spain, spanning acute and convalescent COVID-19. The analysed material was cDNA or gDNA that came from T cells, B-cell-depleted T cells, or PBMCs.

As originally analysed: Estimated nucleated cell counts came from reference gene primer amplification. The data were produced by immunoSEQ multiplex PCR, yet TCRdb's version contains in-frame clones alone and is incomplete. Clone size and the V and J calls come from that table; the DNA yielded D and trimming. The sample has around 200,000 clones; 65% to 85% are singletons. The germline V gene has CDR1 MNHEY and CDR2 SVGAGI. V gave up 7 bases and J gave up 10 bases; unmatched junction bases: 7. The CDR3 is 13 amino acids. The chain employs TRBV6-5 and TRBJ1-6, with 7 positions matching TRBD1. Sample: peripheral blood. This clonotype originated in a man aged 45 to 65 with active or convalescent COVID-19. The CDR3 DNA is TGTGCCAGCACCGGGGACAGCAACTCACCCCTCCACTTT. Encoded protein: CASTGDSNSPLHF.